One sample yielded the 23 T cell receptor beta chains listed below, sequenced in a study of a mutant IDH1 vaccine in newly diagnosed glioma. The time point is: week 23, last vaccination. Vaccinated patients received 300 ug of mutant IDH1 20-mer peptide per dose, with topical imiquimod. These receptors lack a known antigen. Profiled with immunoSEQ multiplex PCR; TCRdb holds only in-frame clones, not every one. The sample shows tens of thousands of clones, about 75% of them seen only once. The sample in question was PBMCs, obtained from a glioma patient whose treatment included an IDH1 peptide vaccine. Receptor source: a man aged 50-59 years with glioma.

There are a few counts of this clone. This chain uses TRBV28 with TRBJ1-2; 8 bases are shared with TRBD1. CDR1 and CDR2 (germline): MDHEN, SYDVKM. The CDR3 has 14 residues. Trimming took 6 bases from V and 1 from J; bases not matched to a gene: 4. The CDR3 region is CASRNDRGNYGYTF. The CDR3 DNA is TGTGCCAGCAGGAACGACAGGGGTAACTATGGCTACACCTTC.

The CDR3 region is CASSLAVRGVYEQYF. Here the CDR3 DNA reads TGTGCCAGCAGCTTGGCCGTGCGGGGGGTCTACGAGCAGTACTTC. The V call is TRBV5-4, the J call TRBJ2-7; the match to TRBD2 covers 8 bases. This CDR3 is built from 15 residues. V shed 0 bases and J 3 bases; nucleotides not matched to a gene: 5. CDR1 SGHNT and CDR2 YYREEE come from the germline V gene (reference sequence). Complete variable domain (other parts from reference TRBV5-4 and TRBJ2-7): ETGVTQSPTHLIKTRGQQVTLRCSSQSGHNTVSWYQQALGQGPQFIFQYYREEENGRGNFPPRFSGLQFPNYSSELNVNALELDDSALYLCASSLAVRGVYEQYFGPGTRLTVT.

The chain employs TRBV7-9 and TRBJ1-3; perhaps TRBD1 as D (6 bases). CDR1 is SEHNR and CDR2 is FQNEAQ in the germline V gene (reference sequence). The germline V and J ends were trimmed by 2 bases and 3 bases, with 17 bases remaining between them. CDR3 size: 17 residues. CDR3 sequence reads: CASSLRPQGLVGNTIYF. CDR3 nucleotide sequence: TGTGCCAGCAGCTTACGCCCTCAGGGGCTGGTTGGAAACACCATATATTTT.

This chain connects TRBV6-5 to TRBJ2-7; a possible D gene is TRBD2 (5 bases). Germline-derived CDR1 and CDR2 are MNHEY and SVGAGI. The CDR3 contains 15 residues. V lost 0 bases to trimming and J lost 0 bases, with 9 bases between them. CDR3 coding DNA: TGTGCCAGCAGTTACTCGACACTAGGCTCCTACGAGCAGTACTTC. This codes for CASSYSTLGSYEQYF.

This chain connects TRBV2 to TRBJ2-5, with 11 nucleotides matching TRBD2. The CDR3 extends over 14 amino acids. Germline lookup yields CDR1 SNHLY and CDR2 FYNNEI. V trimming: 7 bases; J trimming: 5 bases; junction bases outside the gene matches: 6. CDR3 protein: CASTLAGGRETQYF. In DNA form, the CDR3 reads TGTGCCAGCACCCTAGCGGGGGGCAGGGAGACCCAGTACTTC.

This clone was observed once. The CDR3 reads CASSHKDPTGYTF. DNA of the CDR3: TGTGCCAGCAGTCATAAGGACCCCACAGGCTACACCTTC. This chain connects TRBV5-4 to TRBJ1-2; D gene ambiguous. V lost 5 bases and J 8 bases, leaving 16 bases between the germline ends. The CDR3 has 13 residues. Germline CDR1 SGHNT, CDR2 YYREEE (reference sequence).

The chain recombines TRBV13 with TRBJ2-4; 7 nucleotides line up with TRBD1. CDR1 PRHDT and CDR2 FYEKMQ come from the germline V gene (reference sequence). The CDR3 contains 13 residues. Trimming at V came to 5 bases and at J to 8 bases, leaving 6 bases not matched to a gene. CDR3 sequence (DNA): TGTGCCAGCAGCCCTGGGCAGGGGGACATTCAGTACTTC. Translated, it gives CASSPGQGDIQYF. The full variable domain, rest sourced from reference TRBV13 and TRBJ2-4, is AAGVIQSPRHLIKEKRETATLKCYPIPRHDTVYWYQQGPGQDPQFLISFYEKMQSDKGSIPDRFSAQQFSDYHSELNMSSLELGDSALYFCASSPGQGDIQYFGAGTRLSVL.

The chain joins TRBV2 to TRBJ1-1; D not certain. V dropped 5 bases and J dropped 5 bases, with 15 bases sitting between them. CDR1 is SNHLY and CDR2 is FYNNEI in the germline V gene. The CDR3 runs 14 residues. The CDR3 loop reads CASSRASIRTEAFF. The CDR3 DNA follows: TGTGCCAGCAGTCGGGCAAGCATAAGGACTGAAGCTTTCTTT.

The CDR3, as DNA: TGTGCCAGCAGCTCCGGACAGTTCTACGAGCAGTACTTC. Amino acids: CASSSGQFYEQYF. The chain uses TRBV5-6 and TRBJ2-5, with a possible D match to TRBD1 (6 bases). The end of the DNA aligns better with TRBJ2-7, so the J call may be wrong. Per germline, CDR1 SGHDT and CDR2 YYEEEE. CDR3 length: 13 amino acids.

This chain's CDR3 is CASSKTHSGANVLTF. CDR3 nucleotides: TGTGCCAGCAGCAAAACTCACTCTGGGGCCAACGTCCTGACTTTC. The chain combines TRBV5-8 with TRBJ2-6; D is undetermined. CDR1 SGHTS and CDR2 YDEGEE come from the germline V gene. CDR3 length: 15 amino acids. V shed 4 bases and J shed 0 bases, with 8 bases lying between them.

The J gene is TRBJ1-5, the V gene TRBV4-3; D unclear. CDR3 length: 15 amino acids. Germline values: CDR1 LGHNA, CDR2 YSLEER. Trimming pared 0 bases from V and 4 bases from J, leaving 10 bases between. The CDR3 region has the DNA TGCGCCAGCAGCCAAGATGAGGGTTTAAATCAGCCCCAGCATTTT. Its protein product is CASSQDEGLNQPQHF.

The V and J genes are TRBV6-5 and TRBJ2-7; D ambiguous. Germline assignment: CDR1 MNHEY and CDR2 SVGAGI. V lost 6 bases to trimming and J lost 4 bases, with 16 bases between them. The CDR3 loop spans 14 amino acids. The CDR3 DNA is TGTGCCAGCAGCCCGTTCCGGAACTTATACGAGCAGTACTTC. Its translation: CASSPFRNLYEQYF.

This clone occurred a few times. This sequence joins TRBV5-6 and TRBJ1-1; D is unclear. The V and J ends lost 3 bases and 2 bases respectively, with 5 bases between them. Germline V lookup: CDR1 SGHDT, CDR2 YYEEEE. This CDR3 has 12 amino acids. The CDR3 sequence is CASSWGNTEAFF. The CDR3 region has the DNA TGTGCCAGCAGCTGGGGAAACACTGAAGCTTTCTTT.

This clone has just one count. This rearrangement joins TRBV4-3 to TRBJ1-5; D is ambiguous. This CDR3 is 16 amino acids long. Deletions cut 0 bases from V and 3 bases from J, with 12 bases between. Per germline, CDR1 LGHNA and CDR2 YSLEER. The chain's CDR3 is CASSQEFRATNQPQHF. CDR3 DNA: TGCGCCAGCAGCCAAGAGTTTCGGGCCACCAATCAGCCCCAGCATTTT.

The chain employs TRBV5-4 and TRBJ2-3; 8 bases match TRBD2. V dropped 3 bases and J dropped 3; count of bases not matched to a gene: 6. The CDR3 consists of 15 residues. Germline assignment: CDR1 SGHNT and CDR2 YYREEE (reference sequence). The CDR3 loop reads CASSSAGEATDTQYF. DNA of the CDR3: TGTGCCAGCAGCTCAGCGGGGGAGGCGACAGATACGCAGTATTTT.

This clone has a handful of counts. The rearrangement joins TRBV9 to TRBJ2-3, with a weak D call TRBD1 (6 bases). This CDR3 has 12 amino acids. CDR1 is SGDLS and CDR2 is YYNGEE in the germline V gene. V dropped 7 bases and J dropped 0 bases, with 6 bases sitting between them. CDR3 residues: CASGTSTDTQYF. CDR3 DNA: TGTGCCAGCGGGACAAGCACAGATACGCAGTATTTT.

This clone has a handful of counts. The chain has TRBV6-4 and TRBJ1-1; no firm D call. V dropped 3 bases and J dropped 5 bases, with 10 bases sitting between them. The CDR3 sequence is 13 residues long. Germline V gene sequence: CDR1 MRHNA, CDR2 SNTAGT. In DNA, the CDR3 is TGTGCCAGCAGTGAAGGACGGTTTACTGAAGCTTTCTTT. This sequence encodes CASSEGRFTEAFF.

This clone ranks as medium-sized (0.01 to 0.1%). This rearrangement joins TRBV30 to TRBJ1-1; no reliable D call. Trimming left V 0 bases short and J 7 bases short, with 9 bases between. This CDR3 has 12 residues. Germline V gene sequence: CDR1 GTSNPN, CDR2 SVGIG (reference sequence). CDR3 sequence (DNA): TGTGCCTGGAGTGTGTGGGGTGATGAAGCTTTCTTT. Translated, it gives CAWSVWGDEAFF.

This clone came up once. The chain recombines TRBV27 with TRBJ2-2, with no clear D. Trimming removed 3 bases at V and 2 bases at J, with 7 bases between. Germline V CDR1 and CDR2: MNHEY, SMNVEV (reference sequence). This CDR3 has 14 amino acids. As DNA, the CDR3 is TGTGCCAGCAGTTTTGGAACAAACACCGGGGAGCTGTTTTTT. Translation: CASSFGTNTGELFF.

This clone has more than one count but fewer than ten. The V gene is TRBV29-1, the J gene TRBJ2-3, with TRBD2 matching 10 bases. The junction had 6 bases not matched to a gene; V was cut back by 7 bases and J by 2 bases. Germline V gene data show CDR1 as SQVTM and CDR2 as ANQGSEA. The CDR3 loop spans 14 amino acids. CDR3 sequence: CSAGLAANTDTQYF. The DNA of the CDR3 is TGCAGCGCCGGACTAGCGGCTAACACAGATACGCAGTATTTT.

The V call is TRBV15, the J call TRBJ1-5, with D unclear. The V gene's germline CDR1 is LNHNV and CDR2 YYDKDF (reference sequence). Trimming removed 1 base from V and 4 bases from J, with 14 bases in between. The length of the CDR3 is 16 residues. In DNA, the CDR3 is TGTGCCACCAGCAGAGCGTGGGGTCCGTCTAATCAGCCCCAGCATTTT. Its protein is CATSRAWGPSNQPQHF.

This clone qualifies as medium-sized. The J gene is TRBJ1-5, the V gene TRBV4-1; 7 bases are a match to TRBD1. Germline V gives CDR1 MGHRA, CDR2 YSYEKL. This CDR3 contains 15 residues. V was pared by 6 bases and J by 1 base, with 6 bases of the junction left unmatched. CDR3 in amino acids: CASREGASSNQPQHF. In DNA form, the CDR3 reads TGCGCCAGCAGGGAGGGGGCGTCAAGCAATCAGCCCCAGCATTTT.

The rearrangement joins TRBV28 to TRBJ1-1, with D perhaps TRBD1 (5 bases). V lost 4 bases, J lost 3 bases, and 12 bases lay in between. The germline CDR1 and CDR2 sequences are MDHEN and SYDVKM. This CDR3 is built from 14 residues. CDR3 sequence reads: CASSSGQGDTEAFF. CDR3 nucleotide sequence: TGTGCCAGCAGTTCCGGCCAGGGCGACACTGAAGCTTTCTTT. Using reference TRBV28 and TRBJ1-1 for the parts outside the CDR3, the full variable domain is DVKVTQSSRYLVKRTGEKVFLECVQDMDHENMFWYRQDPGLGLRLIYFSYDVKMKEKGDIPEGYSVSREKKERFSLILESASTNQTSMYLCASSSGQGDTEAFFGQGTRLTVV.